This TCR beta chain was profiled in a study of T cells after yellow fever vaccination (dated by TCRdb to about 2019). Broadly, across the study: Libraries from fractions with low cell numbers were prepared with the SMART-Seq v4 Ultra Low Input RNA kit. To follow T-cell clones before and after primary and booster YFV17D yellow fever vaccination, bulk TCR alpha and beta repertoires were sequenced over time. Two healthy male donors, one aged 18 to 29 and one aged 30 to 39 years, were included in the cohort. Blood was collected at multiple timepoints before and after primary and secondary immunization, and bulk PBMC replicates and cell subsets were isolated. The paper as a whole reports these results and caveats: A small fraction of clonotypes showed up in both the CD4 and CD8 compartments, probably as a result of convergent recombination. Most clones expanded after primary vaccination (around 96% of CD4 and about 85% of CD8) were re-detected after the booster, suggesting that broad memory maintenance occurred. Only a couple of donors were included in the study, so the extent to which the findings can be generalized is limited. Computational filtering was needed because FACS-sorted repertoires could contain abundant contaminating clonotypes from the bulk population. Compared with the primary T-cell response, the secondary T-cell response was faster but weaker, reaching its peak on day 5 rather than on day 15.

The CDR3 numbers 15 residues from cysteine through phenylalanine. CDR3 DNA is the only sequence kept; it has 45 bases, read in frame from the first base. V lost 5 bases and J lost 4 bases; the stretch between them is 15 bases long. Synthesis of TCR cDNA relied on 5'RACE template switching, a step that introduced a universal primer site along with unique molecular identifiers. Priming for cDNA synthesis came from both the TCR alpha and TCR beta constant segments. Two PCR steps were used to amplify libraries, with sample barcodes and sequencing adapters being added in the second step. Libraries were sequenced on Illumina HiSeq 2500 (2x100 bp) or NovaSeq (2x150 bp). From the authors' description of their analysis: MIGEC was used to demultiplex reads and collapse the reads into UMI consensus sequences, and MiXCR was used for V(D)J alignment. Clonotypes responding to the vaccine were identified with edgeR on replicate PBMC samples, with the criteria of FDR below 0.01 and a log2 fold change above 5 up to day 15. CD4 or CD8 identity was assigned to each bulk clonotype according to whether the clonotype was present at higher abundance in the sequenced CD4 repertoire or the sequenced CD8 repertoire. Clones were called with MiXCR by TCRdb after fastp trimmed the public reads at Q25, and only in-frame beta chains were retained. Records with the same CDR3 protein are collapsed into one entry carrying the most frequent genes and DNA. The V and J calls and clone size are TCRdb's, not the authors'. The sample has about 550,000 distinct CDR3 sequences on record, about 19% of them singletons. The ten largest clones add up to roughly an eighth of the sample.

The treatment or condition label on this specimen signifies: live attenuated yellow fever vaccine strain. At each blood-draw timepoint, two biological replicates of bulk PBMCs were collected. PBMCs were isolated from peripheral blood using a standard Ficoll-Paque protocol. TriZol was used to extract RNA from bulk PBMCs, from CD4 and CD8 fractions, and from dextramer-positive and dextramer-negative fractions. This clonotype was observed once. No antigen is known for it. No per-base quality is available; no much larger clone lies one base away. This specimen was PBMCs, taken 15 days after the yellow fever booster vaccination. The receptor chain draws on TRBV12-3 or TRBV12-4 and TRBJ2-1; TRBD2 is possibly the D segment (5 matching bases). The clonotype originates from a man between 25 and 39 years old who received the YFV17D yellow fever vaccine. CDR3 sequence: CASSTLGGGYNEQFF. The nucleotide sequence reads as follows: TGTGCCAGCAGTACTCTTGGCGGAGGTTACAATGAGCAGTTCTTC.